This T cell receptor (beta chain) was captured by sequencing in a study of blood T cell repertoires in COVID-19. In the study overall: Some COVID-19 samples were acute and others convalescent; all came from the United States, Italy and Spain.

The germline V gene has CDR1 SQVTM and CDR2 ANQGSEA. Trimming stripped 7 bases from V and 6 bases from J, with 12 bases between. CDR3 size: 12 residues. In the original analysis: Nucleated cell number was recorded as an estimate derived from reference gene primer amplification. Clones were sequenced by immunoSEQ multiplex PCR, and TCRdb holds only the in-frame ones, with some missing. That table gives V, J and clone size, and the DNA gave D and trimming. The sample consists of about 170,000 clones, about 85% of them appearing once. This clone was observed a single time. V is TRBV29-1 and J is TRBJ2-2; D perhaps matches TRBD1 (5 bases). The TCR comes from a man aged 55 to 69 who had recovered from COVID-19. What was sequenced was peripheral blood. The CDR3 DNA reads TGCAGCGGACTCGACAGATCCGGGGAGCTGTTTTTT. Amino acid sequence: CSGLDRSGELFF.